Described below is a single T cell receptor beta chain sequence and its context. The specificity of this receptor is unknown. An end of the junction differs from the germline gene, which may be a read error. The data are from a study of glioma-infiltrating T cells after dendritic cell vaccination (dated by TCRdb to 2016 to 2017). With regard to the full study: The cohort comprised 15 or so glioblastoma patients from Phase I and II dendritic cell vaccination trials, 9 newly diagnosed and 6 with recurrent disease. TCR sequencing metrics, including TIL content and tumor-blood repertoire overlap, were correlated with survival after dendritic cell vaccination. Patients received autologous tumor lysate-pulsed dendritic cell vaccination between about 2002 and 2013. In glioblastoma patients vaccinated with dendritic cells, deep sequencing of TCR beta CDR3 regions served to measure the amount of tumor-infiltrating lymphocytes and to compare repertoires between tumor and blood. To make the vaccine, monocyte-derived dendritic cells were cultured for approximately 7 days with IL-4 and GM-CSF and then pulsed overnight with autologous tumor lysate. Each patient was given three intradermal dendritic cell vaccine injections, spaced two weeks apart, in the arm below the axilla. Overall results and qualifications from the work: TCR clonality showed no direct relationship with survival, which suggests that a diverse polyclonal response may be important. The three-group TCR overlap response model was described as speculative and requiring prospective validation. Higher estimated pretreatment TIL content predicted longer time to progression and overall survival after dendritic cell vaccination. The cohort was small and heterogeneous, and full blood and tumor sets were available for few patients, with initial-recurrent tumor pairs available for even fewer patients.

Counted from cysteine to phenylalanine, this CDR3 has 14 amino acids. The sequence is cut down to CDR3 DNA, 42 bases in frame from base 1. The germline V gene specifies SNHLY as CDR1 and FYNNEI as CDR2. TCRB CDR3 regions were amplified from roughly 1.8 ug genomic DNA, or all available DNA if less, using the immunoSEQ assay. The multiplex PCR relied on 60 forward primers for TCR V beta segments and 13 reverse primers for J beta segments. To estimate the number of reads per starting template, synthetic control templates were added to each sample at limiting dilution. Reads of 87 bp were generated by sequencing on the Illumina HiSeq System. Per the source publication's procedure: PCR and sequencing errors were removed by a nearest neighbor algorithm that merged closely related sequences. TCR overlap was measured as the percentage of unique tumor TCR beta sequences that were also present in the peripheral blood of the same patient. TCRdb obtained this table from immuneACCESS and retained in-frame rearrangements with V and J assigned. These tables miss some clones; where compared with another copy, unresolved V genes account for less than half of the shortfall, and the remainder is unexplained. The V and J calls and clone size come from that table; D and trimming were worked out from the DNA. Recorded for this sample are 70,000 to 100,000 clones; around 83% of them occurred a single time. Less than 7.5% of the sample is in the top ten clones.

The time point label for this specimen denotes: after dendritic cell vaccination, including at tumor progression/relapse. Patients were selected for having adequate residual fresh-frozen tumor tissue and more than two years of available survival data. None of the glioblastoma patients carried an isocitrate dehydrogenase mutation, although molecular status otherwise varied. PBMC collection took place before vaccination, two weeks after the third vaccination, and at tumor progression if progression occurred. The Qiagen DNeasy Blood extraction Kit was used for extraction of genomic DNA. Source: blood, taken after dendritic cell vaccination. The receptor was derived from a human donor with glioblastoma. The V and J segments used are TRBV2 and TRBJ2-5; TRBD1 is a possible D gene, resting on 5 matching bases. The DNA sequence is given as TGTGCCAGCAGTGAAATGACAGACCAAGGGACCCAGTACTTC. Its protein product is CASSEMTDQGTQYF.